The clone carrying this TCR beta chain was counted a few times. The data belong to a study of blood T cell repertoires in COVID-19. Study information: Sources were T cells, B-cell-depleted T cells, or PBMCs; the material itself was cDNA or gDNA.

Measured with immunoSEQ multiplex PCR; TCRdb has only the in-frame clones, and not every one. In the table there are over 100,000 clones, roughly 86% of which are singletons. V was cut by 10 bases and J by 10 bases, with 17 bases left in between. CDR1 is LNHDA and CDR2 is SQIVND in the germline V gene (reference sequence). This CDR3 has 13 amino acids. The clonotype was recovered from a man aged 45-65 years with active or convalescent COVID-19. V gene TRBV19 combines with J gene TRBJ1-6; D might be TRBD1 (5 bases). Specimen: peripheral blood. The DNA of the CDR3 is TGTGCCACCCAGGACACCACGTTGTCACCCCTCCACTTT. Protein: CATQDTTLSPLHF.